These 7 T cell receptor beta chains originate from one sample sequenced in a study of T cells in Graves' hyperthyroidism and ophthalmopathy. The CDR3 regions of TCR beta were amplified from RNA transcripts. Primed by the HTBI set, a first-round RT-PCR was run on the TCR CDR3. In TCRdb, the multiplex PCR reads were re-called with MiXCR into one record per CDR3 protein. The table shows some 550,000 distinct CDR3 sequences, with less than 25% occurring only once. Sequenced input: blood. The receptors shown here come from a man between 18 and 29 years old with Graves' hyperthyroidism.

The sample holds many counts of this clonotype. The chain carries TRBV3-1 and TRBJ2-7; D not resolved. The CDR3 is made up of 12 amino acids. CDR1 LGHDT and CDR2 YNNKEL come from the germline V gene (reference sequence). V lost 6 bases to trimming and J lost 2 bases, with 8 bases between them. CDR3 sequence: CASRSSTYEQYF. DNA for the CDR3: TGTGCCAGCAGAAGCAGCACCTACGAGCAGTACTTC.

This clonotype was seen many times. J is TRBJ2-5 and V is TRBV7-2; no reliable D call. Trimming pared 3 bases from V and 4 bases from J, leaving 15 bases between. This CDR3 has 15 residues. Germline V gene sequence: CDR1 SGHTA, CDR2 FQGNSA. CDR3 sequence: CASSFNKGAAETQYF. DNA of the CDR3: TGTGCCAGCAGCTTCAATAAGGGTGCAGCAGAGACCCAGTACTTC.

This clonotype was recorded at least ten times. In DNA form, the CDR3 reads TGTGCCAGCAGCAAGCGACAGGGGGCGAAAGAGACCCAGTACTTC. This gives the protein CASSKRQGAKETQYF. The chain carries TRBV13 and TRBJ2-5, with TRBD1 matching 10 bases. This CDR3 comprises 15 residues. Trimming removed 5 bases from V and 3 bases from J; junction bases left unmatched: 6. Germline CDR1 reads PRHDT; CDR2 reads FYEKMQ (reference sequence).

The CDR3 bases are TGTGCCAGCAGCCCAGTAGGGGGTTGGGATCAGCCCCAGCATTTT. Amino acids: CASSPVGGWDQPQHF. This chain joins TRBV5-8 and TRBJ1-5; a possible D gene is TRBD1 (6 bases). V dropped 4 bases and J dropped 5 bases, with 16 bases sitting between them. This CDR3 is built from 15 residues. Looked up from germline, CDR1 is SGHTS and CDR2 is YDEGEE.

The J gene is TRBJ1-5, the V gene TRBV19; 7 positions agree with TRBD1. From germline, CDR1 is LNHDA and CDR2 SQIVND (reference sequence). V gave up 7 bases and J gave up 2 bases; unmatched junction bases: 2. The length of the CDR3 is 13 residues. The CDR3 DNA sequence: TGTGCCAGTAATGACAGGGGCAATCAGCCCCAGCATTTT. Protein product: CASNDRGNQPQHF.

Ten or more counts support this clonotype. In DNA form, the CDR3 reads TGTGCCAGCAATTTCGGGACAGGGGAGAGTAGCAATCAGCCCCAGCATTTT. Its protein product is CASNFGTGESSNQPQHF. This rearrangement joins TRBV28 to TRBJ1-5; 10 nucleotides agree with TRBD1. The CDR3 totals 17 residues. Germline V gene lookup returns CDR1 MDHEN and CDR2 SYDVKM. V lost 7 bases and J lost 0; bases outside the gene matches: 9.

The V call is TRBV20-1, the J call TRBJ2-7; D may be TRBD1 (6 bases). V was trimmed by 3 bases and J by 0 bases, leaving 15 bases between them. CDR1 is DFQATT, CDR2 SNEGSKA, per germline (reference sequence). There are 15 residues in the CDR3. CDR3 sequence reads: CSASWTAVGSYEQYF. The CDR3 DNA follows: TGCAGTGCTAGTTGGACAGCCGTCGGCTCCTACGAGCAGTACTTC.